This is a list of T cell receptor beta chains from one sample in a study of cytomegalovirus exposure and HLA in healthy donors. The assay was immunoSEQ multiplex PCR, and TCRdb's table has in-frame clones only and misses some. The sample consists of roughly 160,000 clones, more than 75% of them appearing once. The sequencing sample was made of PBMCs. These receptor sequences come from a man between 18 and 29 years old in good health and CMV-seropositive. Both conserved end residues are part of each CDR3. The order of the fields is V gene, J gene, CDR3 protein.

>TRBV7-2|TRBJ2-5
CASSLLYRGREQYF
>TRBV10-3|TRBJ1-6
CAISESGQDSPLHF
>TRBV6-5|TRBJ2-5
CASSYLGQGIRETQYF
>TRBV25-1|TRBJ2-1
CASSASGGDNEQFF
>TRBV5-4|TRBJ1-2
CASSTDSTTNYGYTF
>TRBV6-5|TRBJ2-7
CASRNRGLYEQYF
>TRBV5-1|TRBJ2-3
CASSSGLAGGLTDTQYF
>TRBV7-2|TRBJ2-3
CASSLRGGPADTQYF
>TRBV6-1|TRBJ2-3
CASSESTDTQYF
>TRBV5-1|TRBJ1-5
CASSFQGGSNQPQHF
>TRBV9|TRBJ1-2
CASSVDRAAFYGYTF
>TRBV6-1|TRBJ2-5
CASTESGRPIVTQYF
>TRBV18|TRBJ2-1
CASSPGSNNEQFF
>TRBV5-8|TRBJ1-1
CASSLSGVGTEAFF
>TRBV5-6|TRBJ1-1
CASSRDRLNTEAFF
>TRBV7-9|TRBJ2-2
CASSLHSSNTGELFF
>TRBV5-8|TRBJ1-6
CASSLQWGVDSPLHF
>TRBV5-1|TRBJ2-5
CASRDYSNVDF
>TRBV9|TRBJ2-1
CASSVETLATSYNEQFF
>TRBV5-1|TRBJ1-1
CASSLTGANTEAFF
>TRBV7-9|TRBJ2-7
CASSYRREQGIYEQYF
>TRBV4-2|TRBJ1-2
CASSQGEGTNYGYTF
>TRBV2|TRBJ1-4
CASRPLLGGGKEKLFF
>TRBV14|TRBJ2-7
CASRGGINYEQYF
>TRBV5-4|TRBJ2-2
CAGLAGNTGELFF
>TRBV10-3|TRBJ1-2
CAISESPGQGSGYTF
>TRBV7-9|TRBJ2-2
CASSPGTSGRTGELFF
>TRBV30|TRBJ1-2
CAWSVQANYGYTF
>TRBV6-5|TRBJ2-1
CASSYADTPYNEQFF
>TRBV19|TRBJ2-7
CASSPTRFSYEQYF
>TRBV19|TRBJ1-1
CASTSQGAGTEAFF